This T cell receptor (beta chain) is drawn from a study of blood T cell repertoires in COVID-19. Study-wide background: PBMCs, B-cell-depleted T cells, or T cells provided the cDNA or gDNA that made up the material.

Germline V gene sequence: CDR1 LGHNA, CDR2 YNFKEQ. This CDR3 comprises 15 residues. The junction had 8 bases not matched to a gene; V was cut back by 4 bases and J by 5 bases. Per the authors' pipeline: Reference gene primers were amplified, and this amplification served to estimate nucleated cell counts. Data came from immunoSEQ multiplex PCR; TCRdb stores just in-frame clones and leaves some out. V and J calls and clone size are those listed in that table; D and trimming were worked out from the DNA. Of 300,000 to 350,000 clones in the sample, about nine tenths are singletons; the top ten hold about 9.8%.

The sequencing sample was made of PBMCs or T cells enriched from blood (not recorded which). The sequence was obtained from a woman aged 18-29 years who had recovered from COVID-19. This chain joins TRBV4-2 and TRBJ2-1; 7 nucleotides match TRBD1. CDR3 region: CASSPEGQPNNEQFF. As DNA, the CDR3 is TGTGCCAGCAGCCCCGAGGGACAGCCAAACAATGAGCAGTTCTTC.